A single sample is the source of the 8 T cell receptor beta chains below, sequenced in a study of CD8+ T cells in alopecia areata. Extracted RNA was reverse transcribed, and the resulting cDNA served as sequencing template. TCRdb keeps only in-frame clones here, not all; method: immunoSEQ multiplex PCR. Of about 250,000 clones listed, roughly 60% are singletons. The treatment here: oral pan-JAK inhibitor, 5-10 mg twice daily. Sequences were derived from CD4+ T cells sorted from blood, sampled around week 54, from a patient treated with tofacitinib. These receptors were obtained from a human donor with alopecia areata.

Regarding this clone: Other nucleotide sequences from this sample produce the same CDR3. The V and J genes are TRBV7-2 and TRBJ1-5; 8 bases line up with TRBD1. From germline, CDR1 is SGHTA and CDR2 FQGNSA. J gave up 4 bases and V 1 base, and 0 bases lay outside the gene matches. The CDR3 extends over 14 amino acids. The CDR3 sequence: CASSLGTGNQPQHF. CDR3 nucleotides: TGTGCCAGCAGCTTAGGGACAGGGAATCAGCCCCAGCATTTT.

This clone was counted a few times. This chain links TRBV11-1 with TRBJ2-2; TRBD1 aligns across 8 bases. The CDR3 is 15 amino acids. Germline V CDR1 and CDR2: SGHAT, FQDESV (reference sequence). V was clipped by 5 bases and J by 7 bases; unmatched bases: 9. For the CDR3, the DNA is TGTGCCAGCAGCAAGCCAAAAGGACAGGGCGGGGAGCTGTTTTTT. It encodes CASSKPKGQGGELFF.

The chain employs TRBV15 and TRBJ2-5; the match to TRBD1 covers 10 bases. The germline V gene encodes CDR1 LNHNV and CDR2 YYDKDF (reference sequence). This CDR3 region has 15 residues. The J segment lost 4 bases and the V segment lost 5 bases, leaving 7 bases of the junction unmatched. The CDR3 bases are TGTGCCACCAGCGGACAGGGACAGGGGTTAGAGACCCAGTACTTC. Its protein product is CATSGQGQGLETQYF.

This chain links TRBV2 with TRBJ2-3; D unresolved. The V end was cut by 8 bases, the J end by 0 bases, with 15 bases between. CDR1 is SNHLY and CDR2 is FYNNEI in the germline V gene. The CDR3 has 15 amino acids. The CDR3 loop reads CASVSGYPSTDTQYF. CDR3 in DNA: TGTGCCAGCGTATCGGGTTACCCGAGCACAGATACGCAGTATTTT.

The gene calls are TRBV9 and TRBJ2-1, with 16 bases lining up with TRBD2. After removal of 4 bases from V and 8 bases from J, the junction contained 6 bases not matched to a gene. CDR1 and CDR2 from the germline V gene are SGDLS and YYNGEE. The CDR3 spans 16 residues. The CDR3 coding sequence is TGTGCCAGCAGCATTGGGACTAGCGGGGGGGCACATGAGCAGTTCTTC. Its protein is CASSIGTSGGAHEQFF.

This clone has a single count. The CDR3 loop reads CASSRSWEQYF. CDR3 bases: TGTGCCAGCAGCCGATCTTGGGAACAGTACTTC. The rearrangement links TRBV7-9 to TRBJ2-7, with D hard to call. Germline V gene data show CDR1 as SEHNR and CDR2 as FQNEAQ (reference sequence). This CDR3 has 11 amino acids. V dropped 5 bases and J dropped 10 bases, with 12 bases sitting between them.

The V gene is TRBV6-4, the J gene TRBJ1-2; 9 bases fit TRBD1. CDR3 length equals 14 residues. The germline V gene has CDR1 MRHNA and CDR2 SNTAGT. The V gene end was trimmed by 2 bases and the J gene end by 5 bases; junction bases not matched to a gene: 3. CDR3 DNA sequence: TGTGCCAGCAGTGACGGACAGGGGACTTATGGCTACACCTTC. This gives the protein CASSDGQGTYGYTF.

The chain has TRBV7-2 and TRBJ2-3; 10 positions agree with TRBD2. There are 17 residues in the CDR3. V gave up 5 bases and J gave up 4 bases; unmatched junction bases: 12. Germline assignment: CDR1 SGHTA and CDR2 FQGNSA. The CDR3 loop reads CASSPRTSGRGSDTQYF. The DNA of the CDR3 is TGTGCCAGCAGCCCCAGGACTAGCGGCCGGGGCTCAGATACGCAGTATTTT.